This record covers a single T cell receptor (beta chain). Germline CDR1 SGHNT, CDR2 YYREEE (reference sequence). Trimming took off 4 bases at V and 2 bases at J, with 22 bases between the two ends. The length of the CDR3 is 19 residues. Per the original methods: Amplification from reference gene primers served as the basis for estimated nucleated cell counts. Clones were read by immunoSEQ multiplex PCR, and TCRdb kept only the in-frame ones, dropping some. The DNA gave D and trimming, while V, J and clone size come from that table. The data contain approximately 100,000 clones, more than 65% of them singletons. This entry comes from a study of blood T cell repertoires in COVID-19. Study details: The origin of the acute and convalescent COVID-19 samples was the United States, Italy and Spain. Nucleic acid was either cDNA or gDNA, and it came from T cells, B-cell-depleted T cells, or PBMCs.

V gene TRBV5-4 combines with J gene TRBJ2-6; TRBD1 might be the D (6 bases). The sequenced material came from peripheral blood. This sequence originates from a man between 60 and 75 years old with acute or convalescent COVID-19. The CDR3 coding sequence is TGTGCCAGCAGCCCCGGTGATAGACAGGCTACGCCTGGGGCCAACGTCCTGACTTTC. Translation gives CASSPGDRQATPGANVLTF.